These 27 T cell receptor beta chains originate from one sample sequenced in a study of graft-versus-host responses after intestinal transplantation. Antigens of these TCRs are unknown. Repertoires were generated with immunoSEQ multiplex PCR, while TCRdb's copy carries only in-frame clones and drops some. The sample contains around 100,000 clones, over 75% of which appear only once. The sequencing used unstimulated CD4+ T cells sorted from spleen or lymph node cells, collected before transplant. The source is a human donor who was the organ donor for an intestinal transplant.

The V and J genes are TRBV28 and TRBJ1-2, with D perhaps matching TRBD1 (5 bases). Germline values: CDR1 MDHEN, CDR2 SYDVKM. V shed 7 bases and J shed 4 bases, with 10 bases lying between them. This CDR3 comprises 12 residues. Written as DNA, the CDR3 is TGTGCCAGCAACCTTAGGGGCTATGGCTACACCTTC. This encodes CASNLRGYGYTF.

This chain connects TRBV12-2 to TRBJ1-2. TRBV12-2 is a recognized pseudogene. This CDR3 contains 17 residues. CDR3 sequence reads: CASRLAIKFAENYGYTF. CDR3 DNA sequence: TGTGCAAGTCGCTTAGCTATCAAATTCGCTGAAAACTATGGCTACACCTTC.

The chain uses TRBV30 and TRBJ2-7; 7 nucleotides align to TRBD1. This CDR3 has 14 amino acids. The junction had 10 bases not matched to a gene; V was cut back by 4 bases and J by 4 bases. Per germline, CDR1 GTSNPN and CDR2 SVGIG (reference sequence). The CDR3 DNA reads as TGTGCCTGGAACACACAGGGGCCCGGATACGAGCAGTACTTC. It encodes CAWNTQGPGYEQYF.

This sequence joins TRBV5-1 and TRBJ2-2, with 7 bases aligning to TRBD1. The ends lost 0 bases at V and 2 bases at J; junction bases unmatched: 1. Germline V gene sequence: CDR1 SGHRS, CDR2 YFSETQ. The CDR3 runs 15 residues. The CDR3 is CASSLGDRNTGELFF. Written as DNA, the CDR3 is TGCGCCAGCAGCTTGGGGGACAGAAACACCGGGGAGCTGTTTTTT.

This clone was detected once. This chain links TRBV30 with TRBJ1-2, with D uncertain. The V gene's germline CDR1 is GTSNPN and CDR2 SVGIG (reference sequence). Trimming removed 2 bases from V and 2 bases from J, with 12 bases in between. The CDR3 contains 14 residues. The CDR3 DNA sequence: TGTGCCTGGAGTCCCCTTTTATCGAACTATGGCTACACCTTC. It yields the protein CAWSPLLSNYGYTF.

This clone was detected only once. CDR3 in amino acids: CASSQDRTGGNYGYTF. The CDR3 nucleotides read TGTGCCAGCAGCCAAGATCGGACAGGGGGGAACTATGGCTACACCTTC. The chain employs TRBV5-4 and TRBJ1-2, with 10 bases identical to TRBD1. The germline CDR1 and CDR2 sequences are SGHNT and YYREEE (reference sequence). After removal of 4 bases from V and 2 bases from J, the junction contained 8 bases not matched to a gene. The CDR3 loop spans 16 amino acids.

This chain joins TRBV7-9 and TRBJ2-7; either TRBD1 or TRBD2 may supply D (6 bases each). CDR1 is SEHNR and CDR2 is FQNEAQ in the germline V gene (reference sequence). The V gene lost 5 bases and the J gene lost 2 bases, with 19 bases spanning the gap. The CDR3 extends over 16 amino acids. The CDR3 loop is CASSKIGGVRAYEQYF. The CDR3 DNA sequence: TGTGCCAGCAGCAAGATCGGGGGCGTGAGAGCCTACGAGCAGTACTTC.

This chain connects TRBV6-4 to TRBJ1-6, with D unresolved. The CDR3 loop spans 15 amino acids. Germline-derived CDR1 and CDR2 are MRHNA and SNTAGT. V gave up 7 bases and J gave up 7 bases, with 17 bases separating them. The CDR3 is CASTTIKGSNSPLHF. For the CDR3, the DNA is TGTGCCAGCACCACCATAAAAGGCTCGAATTCACCCCTCCACTTT.

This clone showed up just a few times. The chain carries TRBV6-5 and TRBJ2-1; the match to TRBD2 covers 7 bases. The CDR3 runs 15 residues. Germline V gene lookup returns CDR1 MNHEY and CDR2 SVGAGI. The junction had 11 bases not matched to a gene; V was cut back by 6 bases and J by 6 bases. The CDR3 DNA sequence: TGTGCCAGCAGCGAAACGGGAGCGGGGTTCAATGAGCAGTTCTTC. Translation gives CASSETGAGFNEQFF.

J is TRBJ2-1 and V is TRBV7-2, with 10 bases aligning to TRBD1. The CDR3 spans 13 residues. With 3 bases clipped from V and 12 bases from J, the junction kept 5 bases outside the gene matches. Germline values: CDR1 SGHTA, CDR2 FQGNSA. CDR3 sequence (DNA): TGTGCCAGCAGCTTTGGGACAGGGGATCTGCAGTTCTTC. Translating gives CASSFGTGDLQFF.

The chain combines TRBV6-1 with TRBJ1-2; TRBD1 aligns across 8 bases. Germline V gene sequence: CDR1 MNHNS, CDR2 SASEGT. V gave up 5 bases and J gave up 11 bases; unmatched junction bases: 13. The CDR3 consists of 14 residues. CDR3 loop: CASSTVGQGRGYTF. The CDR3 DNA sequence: TGTGCCAGCAGTACCGTTGGACAGGGAAGGGGTTACACCTTC.

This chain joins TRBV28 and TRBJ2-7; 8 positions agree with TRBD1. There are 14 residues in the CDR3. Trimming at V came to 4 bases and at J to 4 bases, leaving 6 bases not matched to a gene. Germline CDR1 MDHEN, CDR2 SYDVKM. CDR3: CASSSDREVYEQYF. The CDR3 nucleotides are TGTGCCAGCAGTTCGGACAGGGAGGTATACGAGCAGTACTTC.

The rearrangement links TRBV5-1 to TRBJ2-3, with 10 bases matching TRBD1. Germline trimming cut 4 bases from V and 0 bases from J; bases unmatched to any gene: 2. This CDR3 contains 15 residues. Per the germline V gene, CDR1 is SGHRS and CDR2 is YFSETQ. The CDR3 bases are TGCGCCAGCAGCCAGGGACAGGGGAGCACAGATACGCAGTATTTT. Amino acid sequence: CASSQGQGSTDTQYF. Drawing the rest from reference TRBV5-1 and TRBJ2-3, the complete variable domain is KAGVTQTPRYLIKTRGQQVTLSCSPISGHRSVSWYQQTPGQGLQFLFEYFSETQRNKGNFPGRFSGRQFSNSRSEMNVSTLELGDSALYLCASSQGQGSTDTQYFGPGTRLTVL.

In nucleotides, the CDR3 is TGTGCCAGCAGTTACGTAGAGGGGACGAAGGCCCGTCAGTTCTTC. This codes for CASSYVEGTKARQFF. This rearrangement joins TRBV6-6 to TRBJ2-1; D is perhaps TRBD1 or TRBD2 (5 bases each). The length of the CDR3 is 15 residues. Germline V lookup: CDR1 MNHNY, CDR2 SVGAGI (reference sequence). Trimming removed 2 bases at V and 13 bases at J, with 21 bases between.

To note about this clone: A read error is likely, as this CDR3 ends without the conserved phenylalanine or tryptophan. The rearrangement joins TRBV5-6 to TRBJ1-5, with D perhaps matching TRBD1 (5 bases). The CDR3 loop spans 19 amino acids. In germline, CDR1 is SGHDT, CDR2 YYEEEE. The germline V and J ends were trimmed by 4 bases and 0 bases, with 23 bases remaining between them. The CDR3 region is CASSLGPWTPYYSNQPQHL. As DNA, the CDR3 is TGTGCCAGCAGCCTCGGACCCTGGACACCTTACTATAGCAATCAGCCCCAGCATCTT.

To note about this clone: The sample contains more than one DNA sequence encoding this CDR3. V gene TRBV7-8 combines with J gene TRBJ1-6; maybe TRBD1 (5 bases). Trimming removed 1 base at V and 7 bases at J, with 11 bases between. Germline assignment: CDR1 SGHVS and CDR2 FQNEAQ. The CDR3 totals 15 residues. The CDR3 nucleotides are TGTGCCAGCAGCTTAGGGGGGTTTGGCAATTCACCCCTCCACTTT. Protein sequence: CASSLGGFGNSPLHF.

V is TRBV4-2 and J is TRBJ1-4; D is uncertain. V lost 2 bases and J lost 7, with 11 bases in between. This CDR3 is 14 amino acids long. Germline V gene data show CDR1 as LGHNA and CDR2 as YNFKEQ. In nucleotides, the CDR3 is TGTGCCAGCAGCCAAAATTGGGGAGCTGAAAAACTGTTTTTT. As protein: CASSQNWGAEKLFF.

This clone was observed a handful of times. CDR3 nucleotides: TGTGCCAGCAGCTTATCGGGGGGCCTGACTGGGCAGTTCTTC. Protein product: CASSLSGGLTGQFF. The V call is TRBV7-9, the J call TRBJ2-1, with D perhaps TRBD2 (7 bases). This CDR3 comprises 14 residues. CDR1 and CDR2 from the germline V gene are SEHNR and FQNEAQ (reference sequence). Deletions cut 2 bases from V and 12 bases from J, with 17 bases between.

The CDR3 DNA is TGTGCCATCAGTGGCGGGACAGGGTCGATCGCTGAAGCTTTCTTT. As protein: CAISGGTGSIAEAFF. The V and J genes are TRBV10-3 and TRBJ1-1; 9 nucleotides agree with TRBD1. V dropped 4 bases and J dropped 6; count of bases not matched to a gene: 9. The length of the CDR3 is 15 residues. Germline V gives CDR1 ENHRY, CDR2 SYGVKD.

The CDR3, as DNA: TGTGCCAGCAGTTTCTCAAGGACAGGAAAGAAGAGAGGTTCACCCCTCCACTTT. Translating gives CASSFSRTGKKRGSPLHF. The chain has TRBV27 and TRBJ1-6, with 7 bases aligning to TRBD1. After removal of 3 bases from V and 9 bases from J, the junction contained 17 bases not matched to a gene. The germline gives CDR1 MNHEY, CDR2 SMNVEV (reference sequence). The CDR3 sequence is 18 residues long.

The CDR3 DNA is TGCAGCGTTCTTGGCCGCCTCTCCTACAATGAGCAGTTCTTC. As protein: CSVLGRLSYNEQFF. This sequence joins TRBV29-1 and TRBJ2-1; D unresolved. V was trimmed by 5 bases and J by 0 bases, leaving 11 bases between them. The CDR3 extends over 14 amino acids. Germline lookup yields CDR1 SQVTM and CDR2 ANQGSEA.

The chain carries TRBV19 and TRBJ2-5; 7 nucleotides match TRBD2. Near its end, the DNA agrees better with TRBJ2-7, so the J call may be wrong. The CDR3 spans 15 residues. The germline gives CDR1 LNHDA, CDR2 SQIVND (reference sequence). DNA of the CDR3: TGTGCCAGTACCACCACGGGGGGAGTGACCTACGAGCAGTACTTC. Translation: CASTTTGGVTYEQYF.

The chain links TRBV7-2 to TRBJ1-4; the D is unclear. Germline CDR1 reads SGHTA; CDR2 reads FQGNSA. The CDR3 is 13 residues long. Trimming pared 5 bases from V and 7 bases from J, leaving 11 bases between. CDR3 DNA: TGTGCCAGCAGCCCTAGGGAAAGTGAAAAACTGTTTTTT. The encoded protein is CASSPRESEKLFF.

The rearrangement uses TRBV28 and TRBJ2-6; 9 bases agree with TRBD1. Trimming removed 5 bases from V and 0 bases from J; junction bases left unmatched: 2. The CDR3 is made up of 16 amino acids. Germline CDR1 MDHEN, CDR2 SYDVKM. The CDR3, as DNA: TGTGCCAGCAGTCCGACAGGGGGCTCTGGGGCCAACGTCCTGACTTTC. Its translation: CASSPTGGSGANVLTF.

For the CDR3, the DNA is TGCGCCAGCAGCGCATTGAGCTCCTACAATGAGCAGTTCTTC. Encoded protein: CASSALSSYNEQFF. The J gene is TRBJ2-1, the V gene TRBV5-1, with D unclear. Trimming left V 4 bases short and J 0 bases short, with 8 bases between. This CDR3 region has 14 residues. The germline gives CDR1 SGHRS, CDR2 YFSETQ. Drawing the rest from reference TRBV5-1 and TRBJ2-1, the complete variable domain is KAGVTQTPRYLIKTRGQQVTLSCSPISGHRSVSWYQQTPGQGLQFLFEYFSETQRNKGNFPGRFSGRQFSNSRSEMNVSTLELGDSALYLCASSALSSYNEQFFGPGTRLTVL.

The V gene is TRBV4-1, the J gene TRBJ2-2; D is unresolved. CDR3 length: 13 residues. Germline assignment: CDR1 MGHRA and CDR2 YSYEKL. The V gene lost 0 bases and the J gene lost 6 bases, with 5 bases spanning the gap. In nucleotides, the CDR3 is TGCGCCAGCAGCCAAGATCTAGCCGGGGAGCTGTTTTTT. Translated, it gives CASSQDLAGELFF.

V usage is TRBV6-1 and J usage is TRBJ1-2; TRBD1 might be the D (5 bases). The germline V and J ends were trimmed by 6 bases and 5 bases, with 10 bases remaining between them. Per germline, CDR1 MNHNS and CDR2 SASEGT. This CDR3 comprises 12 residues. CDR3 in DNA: TGTGCCAGCAGCAGGGCGGAGTATGGCTACACCTTC. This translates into CASSRAEYGYTF.